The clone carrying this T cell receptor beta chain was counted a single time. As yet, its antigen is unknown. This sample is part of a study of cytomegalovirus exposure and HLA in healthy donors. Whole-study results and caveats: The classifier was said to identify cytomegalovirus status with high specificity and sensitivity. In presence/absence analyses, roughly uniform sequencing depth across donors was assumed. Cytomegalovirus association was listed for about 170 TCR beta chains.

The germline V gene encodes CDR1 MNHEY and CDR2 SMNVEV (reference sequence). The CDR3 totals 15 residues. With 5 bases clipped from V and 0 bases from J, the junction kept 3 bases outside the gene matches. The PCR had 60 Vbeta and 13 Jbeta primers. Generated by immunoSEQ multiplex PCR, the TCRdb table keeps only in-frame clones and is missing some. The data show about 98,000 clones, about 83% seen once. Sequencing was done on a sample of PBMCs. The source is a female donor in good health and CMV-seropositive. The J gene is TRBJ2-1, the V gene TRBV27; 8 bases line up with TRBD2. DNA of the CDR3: TGTGCCAGCAGTAAGAGCGGGAGCTCCTACAATGAGCAGTTCTTC. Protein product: CASSKSGSSYNEQFF.